This TCR beta chain was recorded in a study of Graves' ophthalmopathy and Graves' hyperthyroidism. Whole-study context: The term stable hyperthyroidism indicated an absence of ophthalmopathy within 18 months of follow-up.

Study-level points and caveats: An approximately 82% specificity and approximately 88% sensitivity were achieved by a 13-signature model that separated ophthalmopathy from stable hyperthyroidism.

This clonotype has a handful of counts. Its specificity is not known. Among the exclusions were patients with other autoimmune diseases, uncontrolled infections, pregnancy or lactation. For repertoire sequencing, the TCR beta CDR3 regions were amplified from RNA transcripts. The workflow started with a first-round RT-PCR run with HTBI primers and then moved on to a second-round multiplex PCR. TCRdb re-called the multiplex PCR reads through MiXCR, storing one row per CDR3 protein. The data contain about 550,000 distinct CDR3 sequences, about two fifths of them singletons. Germline CDR1 reads SEHNR; CDR2 reads FQNEAQ (reference sequence). With 3 bases removed from V and 5 bases from J, the gap between germline ends came to 13 bases. This CDR3 has 14 residues.

The chain is built from TRBV7-9 and TRBJ2-5; no reliable D call. The sequence was obtained from an adult man with Graves' hyperthyroidism. The sample taken for sequencing was peripheral blood or thyroid tissue (not recorded which). The CDR3 DNA is TGTGCCAGCAGCTTGTCCGAGTACTTTGAGACCCAGTACTTC. Translation gives CASSLSEYFETQYF.